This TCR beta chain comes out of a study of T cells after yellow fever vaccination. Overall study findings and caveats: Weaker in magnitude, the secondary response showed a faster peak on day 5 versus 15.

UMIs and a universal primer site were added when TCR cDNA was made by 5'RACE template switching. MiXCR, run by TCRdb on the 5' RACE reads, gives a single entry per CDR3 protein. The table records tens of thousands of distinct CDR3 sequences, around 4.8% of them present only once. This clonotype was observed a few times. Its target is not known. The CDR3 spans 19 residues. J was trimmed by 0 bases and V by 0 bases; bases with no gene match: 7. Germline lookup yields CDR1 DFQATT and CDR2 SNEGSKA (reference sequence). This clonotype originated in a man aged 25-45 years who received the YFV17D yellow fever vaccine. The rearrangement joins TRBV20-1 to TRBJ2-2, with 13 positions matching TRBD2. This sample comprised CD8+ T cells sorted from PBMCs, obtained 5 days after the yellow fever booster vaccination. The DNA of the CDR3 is TGCAGTGCTAGAGAAACCGGGACTAGCGGGGCCTCGAACACCGGGGAGCTGTTTTTT. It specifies CSARETGTSGASNTGELFF.